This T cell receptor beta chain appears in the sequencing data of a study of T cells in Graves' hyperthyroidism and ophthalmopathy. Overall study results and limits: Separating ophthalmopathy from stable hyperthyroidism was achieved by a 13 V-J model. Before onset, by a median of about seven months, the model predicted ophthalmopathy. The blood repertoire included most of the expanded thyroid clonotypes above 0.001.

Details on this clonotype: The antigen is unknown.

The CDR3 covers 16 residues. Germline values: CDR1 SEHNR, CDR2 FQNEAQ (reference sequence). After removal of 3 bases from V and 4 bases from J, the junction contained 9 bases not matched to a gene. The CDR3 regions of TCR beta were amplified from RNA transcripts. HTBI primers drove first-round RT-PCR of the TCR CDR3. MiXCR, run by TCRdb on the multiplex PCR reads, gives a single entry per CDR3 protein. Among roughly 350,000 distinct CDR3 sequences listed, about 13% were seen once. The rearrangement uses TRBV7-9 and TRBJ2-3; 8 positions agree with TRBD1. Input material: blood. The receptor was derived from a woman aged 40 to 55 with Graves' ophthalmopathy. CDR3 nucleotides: TGTGCCAGCAGCTTTCGGGGCAGGGGGCCCTCAGATACGCAGTATTTT. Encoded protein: CASSFRGRGPSDTQYF.